These T cell receptor beta chains were read from a single sample in a study of patients and donors after allogeneic stem cell transplantation. TCRdb independently ran MiXCR on the RT-PCR reads; one entry per CDR3 protein. This table has roughly 940,000 distinct CDR3 sequences, 18% appearing once. The sequencing input was blood, either unsorted or a sorted T cell fraction (not recorded which). The receptor set was obtained from a human donor who was either an allogeneic HSCT recipient or a stem cell or donor lymphocyte infusion donor (not recorded which). It is not recorded whose cells these are; they may come from a transplant donor. The CDR3 runs from the conserved cysteine through the conserved F or W. The order of the fields is clone size, J gene, V gene, D gene, CDR3 DNA, CDR3 protein. The D gene is left open where the match is weak. Expanded clones are given a class, and other clones once, few, many or no size at all.

clone_size: few
j_call: TRBJ1-5
v_call: TRBV7-3
d_call: .
cdr3_nt: TGTGCCAGCAGCTTATGCCCGGTAAGGGGATATAGCAATCAGCCCCAGCATTTT
cdr3_aa: CASSLCPVRGYSNQPQHF

clone_size: few
j_call: TRBJ2-5
v_call: TRBV6-2/TRBV6-3
d_call: .
cdr3_nt: TGTGCCAGCCGATCGGGGGCCGGAGGAGAGACCCAGTACTTC
cdr3_aa: CASRSGAGGETQYF

clone_size: few
j_call: TRBJ2-3
v_call: TRBV7-8
d_call: .
cdr3_nt: TGTGCCAGCAGCCTACTGGGGTCCGCCTCTAGAACAGATACGCAGTATTTT
cdr3_aa: CASSLLGSASRTDTQYF

clone_size: .
j_call: TRBJ2-1
v_call: TRBV25-1
d_call: .
cdr3_nt: TGTGCCAGCAGTCCGCAGGCAAGTAATGAGCAGTTCTTC
cdr3_aa: CASSPQASNEQFF

clone_size: .
j_call: TRBJ2-7
v_call: TRBV15
d_call: .
cdr3_nt: TGTGCCACCAGCAGAGATCGCCCTCCCTACGAGCAGTACTTC
cdr3_aa: CATSRDRPPYEQYF

clone_size: many
j_call: TRBJ1-1
v_call: TRBV12-3/TRBV12-4
d_call: .
cdr3_nt: TGTGCCAGCAGTTTAAGAAGGGGCAGGACGAACACTGAAGCTTTCTTT
cdr3_aa: CASSLRRGRTNTEAFF

clone_size: .
j_call: TRBJ1-4
v_call: TRBV20-1
d_call: TRBD1
cdr3_nt: TGCAGTGCTTCTCAGGGGGCGGCTAATGAAAAACTGTTTTTT
cdr3_aa: CSASQGAANEKLFF

clone_size: .
j_call: TRBJ1-2
v_call: TRBV3-1
d_call: TRBD1
cdr3_nt: TGTGCCAGCAGCCAACCGGGACAGTCTAACTATGGCTACACCTTC
cdr3_aa: CASSQPGQSNYGYTF

clone_size: few
j_call: TRBJ2-7
v_call: TRBV6-5
d_call: .
cdr3_nt: TGTGCCAGCAGTTACTTTGGGGGCTACGAGCAGTACTTC
cdr3_aa: CASSYFGGYEQYF

clone_size: few
j_call: TRBJ2-2
v_call: TRBV2
d_call: TRBD1
cdr3_nt: TGTGCCAGCAGTGACGCAGGGGGCGCCTTCGCCGGGGAGCTGTTTTTT
cdr3_aa: CASSDAGGAFAGELFF

clone_size: .
j_call: TRBJ2-7
v_call: TRBV27
d_call: .
cdr3_nt: TGTGCCAGCAGCACATTGAGCAGGGGGGGGTACGAGCAGTACTTC
cdr3_aa: CASSTLSRGGYEQYF

clone_size: .
j_call: TRBJ1-1
v_call: TRBV6-5
d_call: TRBD1
cdr3_nt: TGTGCCAGCAGTTTCCACAGGGGGCGTATGAACACTGAAGCTTTCTTT
cdr3_aa: CASSFHRGRMNTEAFF

clone_size: .
j_call: TRBJ2-3
v_call: TRBV11-3
d_call: .
cdr3_nt: TGTGCCAGCAGCTTAGATAACAGTCGAAGCACAGATACGCAGTATTTT
cdr3_aa: CASSLDNSRSTDTQYF

clone_size: once
j_call: TRBJ1-1
v_call: TRBV5-1
d_call: TRBD1
cdr3_nt: TGCGCCAGCAGCTCTGGACAGGTTCCCCTTCTCGCTTTCTTT
cdr3_aa: CASSSGQVPLLAFF

clone_size: .
j_call: TRBJ2-3
v_call: TRBV7-2
d_call: .
cdr3_nt: TGTGCCAGCAGCGCAAGACTAGGTGCTAGCACAGATACGCAGTATTTT
cdr3_aa: CASSARLGASTDTQYF

clone_size: .
j_call: TRBJ1-1
v_call: TRBV2
d_call: .
cdr3_nt: TGTGCCAGCAGTGAAGTAGGCCTTTTGAACACTGAAGCTTTCTTT
cdr3_aa: CASSEVGLLNTEAFF

clone_size: .
j_call: TRBJ2-4
v_call: TRBV20-1
d_call: TRBD2
cdr3_nt: TGCAGTGCTAGAGATCAGAATAGCGGGGGGATTCAGTACTTC
cdr3_aa: CSARDQNSGGIQYF

clone_size: few
j_call: TRBJ2-1
v_call: TRBV19
d_call: .
cdr3_nt: TGTGCCAGTAGTGTGATTGGTGTTGAGCAGTTCTTC
cdr3_aa: CASSVIGVEQFF

clone_size: many
j_call: TRBJ2-1
v_call: TRBV7-9
d_call: TRBD1
cdr3_nt: TGTGCCACCTTCTCGAGGACAGGGAGCTACAATGAGCAGTTCTTC
cdr3_aa: CATFSRTGSYNEQFF

clone_size: few
j_call: TRBJ2-2
v_call: TRBV7-6
d_call: TRBD2
cdr3_nt: TGTGCCAGCAGCCCGAGAGGGACTAGCAGCACCGGGGAGCTGTTTTTT
cdr3_aa: CASSPRGTSSTGELFF

clone_size: .
j_call: TRBJ2-3
v_call: TRBV20-1
d_call: TRBD2
cdr3_nt: TGCAGTGCTGCCGGGACTAGCGGGGGGAGCACAGATACGCAGTATTTT
cdr3_aa: CSAAGTSGGSTDTQYF

clone_size: few
j_call: TRBJ2-7
v_call: TRBV5-1
d_call: .
cdr3_nt: TGCGCCAGCAGCTTGGCCTTGCCCTACGAGCAGTACTTC
cdr3_aa: CASSLALPYEQYF

clone_size: .
j_call: TRBJ2-3
v_call: TRBV7-9
d_call: TRBD2
cdr3_nt: TGTGCCAGCAGCCCAGGGACTAGCGGGGGGGCCACAGATACGCAGTATTTT
cdr3_aa: CASSPGTSGGATDTQYF

clone_size: few
j_call: TRBJ2-6
v_call: TRBV7-2
d_call: .
cdr3_nt: TGTGCCAGCAGCCTGGGTTTGGGGGCCAACGTCCTGACTTTC
cdr3_aa: CASSLGLGANVLTF

clone_size: few
j_call: TRBJ2-7
v_call: TRBV14
d_call: .
cdr3_nt: TGTGCCAGCAGCCAAGTAGACAGTTCCTACGAGCAGTACTTC
cdr3_aa: CASSQVDSSYEQYF

clone_size: .
j_call: TRBJ2-5
v_call: TRBV7-9
d_call: TRBD2
cdr3_nt: TGTGCCAGCAGCACCTCCTCTAGCGGGGTTGAGACCCAGTACTTC
cdr3_aa: CASSTSSSGVETQYF

clone_size: many
j_call: TRBJ2-7
v_call: TRBV4-3
d_call: .
cdr3_nt: TGCGCCAGCAGCCATGACCGGGCCTCCTACGAGCAGTACTTC
cdr3_aa: CASSHDRASYEQYF

clone_size: .
j_call: TRBJ2-5
v_call: TRBV24-1
d_call: TRBD2
cdr3_nt: TGTGCCACCAGTGATTTTGAGATAGCGGGAGAAGAGACCCAGTACTTC
cdr3_aa: CATSDFEIAGEETQYF

clone_size: .
j_call: TRBJ2-1
v_call: TRBV6-1
d_call: .
cdr3_nt: TGTGCCAGCAGCCGCAACTTTAACGGGAGAATCGTCAATGAGCAGTTCTTC
cdr3_aa: CASSRNFNGRIVNEQFF

clone_size: few
j_call: TRBJ2-1
v_call: TRBV15
d_call: TRBD2
cdr3_nt: TGTGCCACCCAAGCGGGCGGGGGTATGTACAATGAGCAGTTCTTC
cdr3_aa: CATQAGGGMYNEQFF

clone_size: few
j_call: TRBJ2-1
v_call: TRBV2
d_call: .
cdr3_nt: TGTGCCAGCAGAGCGGCCCCTTTAGGTATGGATGAGCAGTTCTTC
cdr3_aa: CASRAAPLGMDEQFF

clone_size: .
j_call: TRBJ1-2
v_call: TRBV20-1
d_call: .
cdr3_nt: TGCAGTGTAGTCGGGGAGTACACCTTC
cdr3_aa: CSVVGEYTF

clone_size: few
j_call: TRBJ1-5
v_call: TRBV7-2
d_call: .
cdr3_nt: TGTGCCAGCAGCCCGGCATGGGGCAGGGATCAGCCCCAGCATTTT
cdr3_aa: CASSPAWGRDQPQHF

clone_size: .
j_call: TRBJ2-3
v_call: TRBV5-1
d_call: .
cdr3_nt: TGCGCCGGCCCCCCCCACACAGATACGCAGTATTTT
cdr3_aa: CAGPPHTDTQYF

clone_size: few
j_call: TRBJ1-1
v_call: TRBV7-2
d_call: TRBD1
cdr3_nt: TGTGCCAGCAGCTTAGGAGGGACAGAGGGCACTGAAGCTTTCTTT
cdr3_aa: CASSLGGTEGTEAFF

clone_size: few
j_call: TRBJ2-5
v_call: TRBV15
d_call: .
cdr3_nt: TGTGCCACCAGCAGGGGGGGAGGAACCCAGTACTTC
cdr3_aa: CATSRGGGTQYF

clone_size: .
j_call: TRBJ2-2
v_call: TRBV12-3/TRBV12-4
d_call: .
cdr3_nt: TGTGCCAGCGCAGGTCGTGACGCGAACACCGGGGAGCTGTTTTTT
cdr3_aa: CASAGRDANTGELFF

clone_size: .
j_call: TRBJ2-7
v_call: TRBV21-1
d_call: .
cdr3_nt: TGTGCCAGCAGCAAAGATGGGACTACTCTATACGAGCAGTACTTC
cdr3_aa: CASSKDGTTLYEQYF

clone_size: few
j_call: TRBJ2-1
v_call: TRBV12-3/TRBV12-4
d_call: TRBD1
cdr3_nt: TGTGCCAGCAGGTCCGGGACAGGGGGGGGCAATGAGCAGTTCTTC
cdr3_aa: CASRSGTGGGNEQFF

clone_size: .
j_call: TRBJ2-7
v_call: TRBV6-1
d_call: .
cdr3_nt: TGTGCCAGCAGTCCGGGCAGGGGAAACGAGCAGTACTTC
cdr3_aa: CASSPGRGNEQYF

clone_size: .
j_call: TRBJ2-1
v_call: TRBV6-1
d_call: TRBD1
cdr3_nt: TGTGCCAGCAGTCAACCTGGACAGGCACGCGACAATGAGCAGTTCTTC
cdr3_aa: CASSQPGQARDNEQFF

clone_size: few
j_call: TRBJ2-3
v_call: TRBV12-3/TRBV12-4
d_call: TRBD2
cdr3_nt: TGTGCCAGCAGTTTTAGGCTAGCGGGAGCAGATACGCAGTATTTT
cdr3_aa: CASSFRLAGADTQYF

clone_size: .
j_call: TRBJ2-7
v_call: TRBV7-2
d_call: .
cdr3_nt: TGTGCCAGCAGCTTAGATGCTAACAGTATCAAGCAGTACTTC
cdr3_aa: CASSLDANSIKQYF

clone_size: few
j_call: TRBJ2-6
v_call: TRBV18
d_call: .
cdr3_nt: TGTGCCAGCTCACCACCGCGTGCTGGGGCCAACGTCCTGACTTTC
cdr3_aa: CASSPPRAGANVLTF

clone_size: few
j_call: TRBJ2-1
v_call: TRBV28
d_call: .
cdr3_nt: TGTGCCAGCAGTTTGTGGACGAAAGAGCAGTTCTTC
cdr3_aa: CASSLWTKEQFF

clone_size: .
j_call: TRBJ2-2
v_call: TRBV7-9
d_call: .
cdr3_nt: TGTGCCAGCAGCTCCCACCGAGGGGGGGCAATCGGGGAGCTGTTTTTT
cdr3_aa: CASSSHRGGAIGELFF

clone_size: .
j_call: TRBJ2-7
v_call: TRBV5-1
d_call: .
cdr3_nt: TGCGCCAGCAGCTTGTACACAGAATACTACGAGCAGTACTTC
cdr3_aa: CASSLYTEYYEQYF

clone_size: many
j_call: TRBJ2-5
v_call: TRBV29-1
d_call: .
cdr3_nt: TGCAGCGTTCAGGGGTACCAAGAGACCCAGTACTTC
cdr3_aa: CSVQGYQETQYF